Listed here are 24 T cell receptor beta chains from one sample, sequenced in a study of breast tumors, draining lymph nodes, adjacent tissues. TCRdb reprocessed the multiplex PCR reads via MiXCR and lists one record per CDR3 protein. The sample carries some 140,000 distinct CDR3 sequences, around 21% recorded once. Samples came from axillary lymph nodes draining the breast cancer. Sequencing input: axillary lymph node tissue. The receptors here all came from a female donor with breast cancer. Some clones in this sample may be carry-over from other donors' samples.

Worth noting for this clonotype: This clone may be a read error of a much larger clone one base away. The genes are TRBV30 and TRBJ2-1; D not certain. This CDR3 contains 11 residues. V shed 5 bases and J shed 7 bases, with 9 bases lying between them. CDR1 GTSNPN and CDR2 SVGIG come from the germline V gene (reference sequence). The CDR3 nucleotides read TGTGCCTGGGGTAGGGCGAATGAGCAGTTCTTC. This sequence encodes CAWGRANEQFF.

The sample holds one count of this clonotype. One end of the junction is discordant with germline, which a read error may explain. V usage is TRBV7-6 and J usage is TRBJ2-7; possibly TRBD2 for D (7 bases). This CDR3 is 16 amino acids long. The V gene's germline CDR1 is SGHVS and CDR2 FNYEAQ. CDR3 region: CASSLGGGGTKAERYF. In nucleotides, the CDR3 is TGTGCCAGCAGCTTGGGGGGGGGAGGGACAAAAGCTGAGCGGTACTTC.

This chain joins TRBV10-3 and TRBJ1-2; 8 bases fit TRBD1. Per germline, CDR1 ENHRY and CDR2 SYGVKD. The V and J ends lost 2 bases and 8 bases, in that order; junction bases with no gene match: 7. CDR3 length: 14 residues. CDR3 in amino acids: CAISETDRAGGYTF. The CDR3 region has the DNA TGTGCCATCAGTGAGACGGACAGGGCGGGGGGCTACACCTTC.

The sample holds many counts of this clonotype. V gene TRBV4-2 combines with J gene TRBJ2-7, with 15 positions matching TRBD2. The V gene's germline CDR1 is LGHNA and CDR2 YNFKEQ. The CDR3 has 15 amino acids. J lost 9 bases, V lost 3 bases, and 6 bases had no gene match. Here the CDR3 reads CASSHLGTSGRLQYF. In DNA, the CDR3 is TGTGCCAGCAGCCACCTAGGGACTAGCGGGAGGCTGCAGTACTTC.

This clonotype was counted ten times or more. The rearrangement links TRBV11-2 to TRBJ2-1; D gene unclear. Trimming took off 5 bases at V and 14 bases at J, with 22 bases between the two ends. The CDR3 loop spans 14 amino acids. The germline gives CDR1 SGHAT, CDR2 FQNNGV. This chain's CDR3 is CASSPNLVGYPEFF. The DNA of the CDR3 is TGTGCCAGCAGCCCAAACCTGGTAGGGTATCCAGAGTTCTTC.

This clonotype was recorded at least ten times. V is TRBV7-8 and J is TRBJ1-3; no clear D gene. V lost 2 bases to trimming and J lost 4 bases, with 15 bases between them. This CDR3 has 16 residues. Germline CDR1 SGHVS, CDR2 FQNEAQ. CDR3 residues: CASSLIPPARGNTIYF. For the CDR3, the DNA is TGTGCCAGCAGCTTAATACCCCCGGCGCGAGGAAACACCATATATTTT.

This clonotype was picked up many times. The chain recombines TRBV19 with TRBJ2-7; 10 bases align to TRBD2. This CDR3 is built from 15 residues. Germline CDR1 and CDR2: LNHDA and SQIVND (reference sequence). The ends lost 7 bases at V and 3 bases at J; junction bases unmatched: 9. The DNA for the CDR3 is TGTGCCAGTATGTGGGCGTCTAGCGGGGGCTACGAGCAGTACTTC. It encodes CASMWASSGGYEQYF.

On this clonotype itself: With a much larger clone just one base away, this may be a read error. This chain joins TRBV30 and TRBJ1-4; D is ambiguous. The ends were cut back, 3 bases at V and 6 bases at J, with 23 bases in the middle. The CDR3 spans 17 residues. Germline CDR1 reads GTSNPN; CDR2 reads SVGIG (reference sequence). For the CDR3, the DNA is TGTGCCTGGAGCGCATCTGACCATTCACTGTCTGATGAAAAACTGTTTTTT. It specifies CAWSASDHSLSDEKLFF.

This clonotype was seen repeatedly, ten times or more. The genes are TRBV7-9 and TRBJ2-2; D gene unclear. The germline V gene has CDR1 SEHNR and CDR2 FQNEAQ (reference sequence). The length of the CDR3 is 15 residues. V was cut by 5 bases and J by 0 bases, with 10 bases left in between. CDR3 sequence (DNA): TGTGCCAGCAGCCCCCCGGGCTCGAACACCGGGGAGCTGTTTTTT. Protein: CASSPPGSNTGELFF.

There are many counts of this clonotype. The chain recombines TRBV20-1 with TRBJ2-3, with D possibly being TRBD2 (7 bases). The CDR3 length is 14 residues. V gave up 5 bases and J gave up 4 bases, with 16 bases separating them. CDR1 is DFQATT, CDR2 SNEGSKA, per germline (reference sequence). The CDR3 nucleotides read TGCAGTGCTCCCTCGGGGGGCCGCGCAGATACGCAGTATTTT. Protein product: CSAPSGGRADTQYF.

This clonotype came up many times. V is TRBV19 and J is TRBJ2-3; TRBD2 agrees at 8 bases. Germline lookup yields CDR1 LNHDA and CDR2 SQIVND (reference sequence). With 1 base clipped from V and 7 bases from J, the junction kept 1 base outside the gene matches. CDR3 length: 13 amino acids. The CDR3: CASSIGTSNTQYF. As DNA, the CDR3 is TGTGCCAGTAGTATAGGGACTAGCAATACGCAGTATTTT.

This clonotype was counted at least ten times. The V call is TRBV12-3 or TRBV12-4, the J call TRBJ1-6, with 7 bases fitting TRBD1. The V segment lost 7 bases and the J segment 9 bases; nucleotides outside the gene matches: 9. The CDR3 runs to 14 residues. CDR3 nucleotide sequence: TGTGCCAGCACCCCGGGGAGGGGGCTTTCACCCCTCCACTTT. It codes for CASTPGRGLSPLHF.

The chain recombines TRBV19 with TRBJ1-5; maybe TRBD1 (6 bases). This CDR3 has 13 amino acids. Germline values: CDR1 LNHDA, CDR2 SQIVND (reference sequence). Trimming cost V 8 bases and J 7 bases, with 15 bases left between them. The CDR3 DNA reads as TGTGCCAGTGGTCCCGGGGGGGGCCAGCCCCAGCATTTT. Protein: CASGPGGGQPQHF. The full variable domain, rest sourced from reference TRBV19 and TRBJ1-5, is DGGITQSPKYLFRKEGQNVTLSCEQNLNHDAMYWYRQDPGQGLRLIYYSQIVNDFQKGDIAEGYSVSREKKESFPLTVTSAQKNPTAFYLCASGPGGGQPQHFGDGTRLSIL.

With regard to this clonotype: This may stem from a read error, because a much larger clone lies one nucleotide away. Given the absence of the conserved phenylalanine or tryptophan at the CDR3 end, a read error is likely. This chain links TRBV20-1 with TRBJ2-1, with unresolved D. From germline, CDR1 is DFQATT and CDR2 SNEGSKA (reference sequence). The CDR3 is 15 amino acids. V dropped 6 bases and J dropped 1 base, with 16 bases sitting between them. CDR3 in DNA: TGCAGTGCCACACGGGCCGTGGGGTCCTACAATGAGCAGTTCTCC. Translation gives CSATRAVGSYNEQFS.

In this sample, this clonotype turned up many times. Written as DNA, the CDR3 is TGTGCCAGCAGCCGTGGGGGACTAGCGGGTGGGATCTCCTACAATGAGCAGTTCTTC. The encoded protein is CASSRGGLAGGISYNEQFF. The chain employs TRBV5-4 and TRBJ2-1, with 12 bases that match TRBD2. This CDR3 contains 19 residues. V lost 4 bases and J lost 0; bases outside the gene matches: 11. Germline V gene lookup returns CDR1 SGHNT and CDR2 YYREEE (reference sequence).

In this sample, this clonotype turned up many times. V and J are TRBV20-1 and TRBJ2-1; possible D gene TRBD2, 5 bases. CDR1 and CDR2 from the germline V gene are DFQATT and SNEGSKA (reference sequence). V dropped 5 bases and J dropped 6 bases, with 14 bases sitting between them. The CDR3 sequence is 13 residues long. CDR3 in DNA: TGCAGTGCTGGACTGGTCCCGGGCAATGAGCAGTTCTTC. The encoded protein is CSAGLVPGNEQFF.

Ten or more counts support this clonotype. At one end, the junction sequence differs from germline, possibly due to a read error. For the CDR3, the DNA is TGTGCTGGTGGTAGGCTCGTGGGAGAGACCCAGTACTTC. Amino acid sequence: CAGGRLVGETQYF. This chain joins TRBV12-5 and TRBJ2-5; no reliable D call. The CDR3 contains 13 residues. Per germline, CDR1 LGHNT and CDR2 FRNRAP.

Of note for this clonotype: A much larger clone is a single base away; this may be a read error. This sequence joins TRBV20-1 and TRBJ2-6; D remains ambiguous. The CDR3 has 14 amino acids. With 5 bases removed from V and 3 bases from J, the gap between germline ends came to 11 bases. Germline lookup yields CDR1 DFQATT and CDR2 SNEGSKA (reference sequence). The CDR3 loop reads CSACGLGGANVLTF. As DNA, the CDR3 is TGCAGTGCTTGTGGGCTCGGTGGGGCCAACGTCCTGACTTTC.

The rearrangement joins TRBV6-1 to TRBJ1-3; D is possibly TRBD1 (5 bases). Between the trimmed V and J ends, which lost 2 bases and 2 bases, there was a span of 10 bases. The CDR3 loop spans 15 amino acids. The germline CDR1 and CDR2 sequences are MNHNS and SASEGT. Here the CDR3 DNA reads TGTGCCAGCAGTGAAACCTGGGGCGCTGGAAACACCATATATTTT. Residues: CASSETWGAGNTIYF.

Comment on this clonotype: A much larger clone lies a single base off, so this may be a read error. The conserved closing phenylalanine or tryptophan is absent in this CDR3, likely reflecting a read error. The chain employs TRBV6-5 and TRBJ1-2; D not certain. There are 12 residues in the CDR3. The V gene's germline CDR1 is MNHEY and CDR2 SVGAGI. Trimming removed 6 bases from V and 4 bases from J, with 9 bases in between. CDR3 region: CASSPAPYGYTI. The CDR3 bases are TGTGCCAGCAGCCCGGCCCCCTATGGCTACACCATC.

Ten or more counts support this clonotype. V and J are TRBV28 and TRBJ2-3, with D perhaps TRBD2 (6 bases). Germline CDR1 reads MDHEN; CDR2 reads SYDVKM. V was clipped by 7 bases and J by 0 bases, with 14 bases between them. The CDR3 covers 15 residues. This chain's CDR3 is CASTEVRGSTDTQYF. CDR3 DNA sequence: TGTGCCAGCACCGAAGTCCGGGGGAGCACAGATACGCAGTATTTT.

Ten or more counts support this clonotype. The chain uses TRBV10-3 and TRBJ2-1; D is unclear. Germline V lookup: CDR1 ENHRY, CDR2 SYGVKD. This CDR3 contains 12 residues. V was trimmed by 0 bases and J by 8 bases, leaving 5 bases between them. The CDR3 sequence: CAISESGYEQFF. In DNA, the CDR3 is TGTGCCATCAGTGAGTCAGGGTATGAGCAGTTCTTC.

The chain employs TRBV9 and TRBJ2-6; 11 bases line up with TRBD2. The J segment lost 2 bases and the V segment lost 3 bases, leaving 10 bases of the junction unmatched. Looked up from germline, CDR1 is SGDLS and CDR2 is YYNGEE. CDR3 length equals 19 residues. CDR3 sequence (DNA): TGTGCCAGCAGCGCCTTTAGCGGGAGGGGGAACGCTGGGGCCAACGTCCTGACTTTC. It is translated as CASSAFSGRGNAGANVLTF.

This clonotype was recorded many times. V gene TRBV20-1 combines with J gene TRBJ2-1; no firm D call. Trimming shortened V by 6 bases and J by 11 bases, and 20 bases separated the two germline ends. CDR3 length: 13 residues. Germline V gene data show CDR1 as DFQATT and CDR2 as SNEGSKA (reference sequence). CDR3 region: CSAKDTRGWKQFF. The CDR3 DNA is TGCAGTGCCAAAGATACCCGTGGTTGGAAGCAGTTCTTC.